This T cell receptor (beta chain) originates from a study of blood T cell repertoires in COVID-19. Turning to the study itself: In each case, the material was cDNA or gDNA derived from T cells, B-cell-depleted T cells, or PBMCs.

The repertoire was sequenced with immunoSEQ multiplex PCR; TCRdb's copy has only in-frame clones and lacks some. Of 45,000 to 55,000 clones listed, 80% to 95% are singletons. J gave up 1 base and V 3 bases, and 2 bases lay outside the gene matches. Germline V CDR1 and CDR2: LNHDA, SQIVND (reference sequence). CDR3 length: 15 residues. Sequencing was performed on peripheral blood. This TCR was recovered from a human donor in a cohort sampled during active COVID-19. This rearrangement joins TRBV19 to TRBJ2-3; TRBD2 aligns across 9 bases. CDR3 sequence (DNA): TGTGCCAGTAGTATGGCGGGAGGGCGCACAGATACGCAGTATTTT. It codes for CASSMAGGRTDTQYF.